The T cell receptor (beta chain) under discussion was sequenced for a study of neurological immune-mediated disorders. As to time point: longitudinal time-point 2. Unsorted libraries were generated from 2 million PBMCs held at -80 degrees C. V was cut by 6 bases and J by 5 bases, with 13 bases left in between. This CDR3 has 13 amino acids. The germline CDR1 and CDR2 sequences are SGHTA and FQGTGA. Each CDR3 protein gets one entry after TCRdb re-called the 5' RACE reads with MiXCR. The data hold about 60,000 distinct CDR3 sequences, with about 10% observed a single time. Many counts were recorded for this clonotype.

The chain has TRBV7-3 and TRBJ2-5, with D perhaps TRBD1 (5 bases). The specimen was PBMCs. The receptor comes from a man aged 25-40 years in good health. CDR3 sequence reads: CASSSTGLETQYF. CDR3 nucleotide sequence: TGTGCCAGCAGTTCCACAGGTCTGGAGACCCAGTACTTC.